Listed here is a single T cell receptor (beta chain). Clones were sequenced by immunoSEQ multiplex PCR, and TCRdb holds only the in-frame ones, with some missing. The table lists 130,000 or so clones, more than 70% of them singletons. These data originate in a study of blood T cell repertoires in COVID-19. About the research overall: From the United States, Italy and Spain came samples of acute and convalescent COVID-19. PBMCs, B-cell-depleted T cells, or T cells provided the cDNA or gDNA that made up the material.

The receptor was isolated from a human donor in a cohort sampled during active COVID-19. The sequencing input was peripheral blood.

The DNA of the CDR3 is TGTGCCAGCAGTGAGGTACTACCGTCTGGCACAGATACGCAGTATTTT. Amino acids: CASSEVLPSGTDTQYF. This chain uses TRBV6-1 with TRBJ2-3; D call uncertain. CDR1 is MNHNS, CDR2 SASEGT, per germline. V gave up 3 bases and J gave up 1 base, with 14 bases separating them. CDR3 size: 16 residues.